The present entry profiles one T cell receptor beta chain with its context. The sample comes from a study of blood T cell repertoires in COVID-19. Study information: COVID-19 samples from acute and convalescent phases originated in the United States, Italy and Spain. PBMCs, B-cell-depleted T cells, or T cells were the source of the cDNA or gDNA that made up the material.

In the authors' methods: How many nucleated cells were present was estimated from reference gene primer amplification. Libraries were prepared by immunoSEQ multiplex PCR; TCRdb keeps only in-frame clonotypes and omits some of them. That table furnishes V, J and clone size, whereas the DNA furnished D and trimming. The sample has around 150,000 clones, roughly 73% seen once. The CDR3 runs 13 residues. The V and J ends lost 2 bases and 9 bases respectively, with 8 bases between them. CDR1 MNHNS and CDR2 SASEGT come from the germline V gene. The TCR comes from a woman aged 45-60 years with active or convalescent COVID-19. The sequenced sample was peripheral blood. The chain has TRBV6-1 and TRBJ1-6; D not certain. CDR3: CASSESRFSPLHF. Written as DNA, the CDR3 is TGTGCCAGCAGTGAATCCCGGTTTTCACCCCTCCACTTT.